Presented here are 8 T cell receptor beta chains from one specimen sequenced in a study of T-cell memory formation after mild COVID-19. A single record per CDR3 protein comes from TCRdb applying MiXCR to the 5' RACE reads. The sample holds roughly 100,000 distinct CDR3 sequences, more than 15% seen once. Material for sequencing was PBMCs or a T cell subset sorted from them (not recorded which). All receptors come from an adult woman who had mild COVID-19 (a few samples of this study predate the infection). Cell type and time point are not known.

The chain uses TRBV29-1 and TRBJ2-2, with 10 bases matching TRBD1. V lost 4 bases, J lost 4 bases, and 3 bases stayed unmatched. This CDR3 comprises 14 residues. Germline CDR1 and CDR2: SQVTM and ANQGSEA. The CDR3 sequence is CSVGGTGVTGELFF. CDR3 sequence (DNA): TGCAGCGTTGGTGGGACAGGGGTCACCGGGGAGCTGTTTTTT.

The rearrangement uses TRBV5-4 and TRBJ2-1, with D possibly being TRBD2 (6 bases). CDR3 length equals 12 residues. The V end lost 4 bases, the J end lost 6 bases, and 8 bases lay between the germline ends. Germline V gene data show CDR1 as SGHNT and CDR2 as YYREEE (reference sequence). CDR3 nucleotide sequence: TGTGCCAGCAGCCGGGGGTCCAATGAGCAGTTCTTC. Residues: CASSRGSNEQFF.

The rearrangement joins TRBV11-2 to TRBJ2-1; no clear D gene. The V and J ends lost 3 bases and 2 bases respectively, with 5 bases between them. The CDR3 covers 13 residues. CDR1 SGHAT and CDR2 FQNNGV come from the germline V gene. CDR3 in DNA: TGTGCCAGCAGCTTGACAACCTACAATGAGCAGTTCTTC. Protein sequence: CASSLTTYNEQFF.

The CDR3 nucleotides are TGTGCCAGCTCCCCCGGACAGGAGGAGATCACAGATACGCAGTATTTT. Amino acid sequence: CASSPGQEEITDTQYF. The chain couples TRBV18 to TRBJ2-3, with 7 bases aligning to TRBD1. The CDR3 runs 16 residues. The V segment lost 6 bases and the J segment 2 bases; nucleotides outside the gene matches: 11. Germline V CDR1 and CDR2: KGHSH, LQKENI. Together with reference TRBV18 and TRBJ2-3, the CDR3 gives the full variable domain: NAGVMQNPRHLVRRRGQEARLRCSPMKGHSHVYWYRQLPEEGLKFMVYLQKENIIDESGMPKERFSAEFPKEGPSILRIQQVVRGDSAAYFCASSPGQEEITDTQYFGPGTRLTVL.

The chain is built from TRBV6-6 and TRBJ2-7, with D possibly matching TRBD2 (6 bases). V shed 11 bases and J shed 5 bases, with 13 bases lying between them. The V gene's germline CDR1 is MNHNY and CDR2 SVGAGI (reference sequence). The CDR3 runs to 11 residues. DNA of the CDR3: TGTGCCGGAGGGCCCTCGGACGAGCAGTACTTC. Protein sequence: CAGGPSDEQYF.

The chain joins TRBV20-1 to TRBJ1-1; D might be TRBD1 (5 bases). The V gene lost 3 bases and the J gene lost 4 bases, with 15 bases spanning the gap. This CDR3 comprises 14 residues. Germline values: CDR1 DFQATT, CDR2 SNEGSKA (reference sequence). The chain's CDR3 is CSASATGGSTEAFF. The CDR3 region has the DNA TGCAGTGCTAGTGCCACAGGCGGGAGCACTGAAGCTTTCTTT.

This chain links TRBV19 with TRBJ2-3; tentative D call: TRBD1 (5 bases). Trimming removed 7 bases from V and 6 bases from J, with 14 bases in between. In germline, CDR1 is LNHDA, CDR2 SQIVND (reference sequence). The length of the CDR3 is 13 residues. The CDR3 DNA follows: TGTGCCAGTAACTTACAGTCAGGGGATACGCAGTATTTT. It is translated as CASNLQSGDTQYF.

This chain joins TRBV27 and TRBJ1-4, with D tentatively TRBD1 (5 bases). Between the trimmed V and J ends, which lost 4 bases and 14 bases, there was a span of 17 bases. Germline-derived CDR1 and CDR2 are MNHEY and SMNVEV (reference sequence). This CDR3 comprises 13 residues. The CDR3 DNA is TGTGCCAGCAGTTCCTACGCAGGGTATGGGCTGTTTTTT. It specifies CASSSYAGYGLFF.